These 4 T cell receptor beta chains were sequenced from one sample in a study of T cells in Graves' hyperthyroidism and ophthalmopathy. Authors of the study amplified TCR beta CDR3 regions from RNA transcripts. Primed by the HTBI set, a first-round RT-PCR was run on the TCR CDR3. TCRdb independently ran MiXCR on the multiplex PCR reads; one entry per CDR3 protein. The sample contains under 700,000 distinct CDR3 sequences, about 45% of which appear only once. Sequenced material: peripheral blood or thyroid tissue (not recorded which). These receptors were collected from a woman aged 18-30 years with Graves' hyperthyroidism.

This rearrangement joins TRBV7-2 to TRBJ2-7; a weak D match, TRBD2 (5 bases). Germline V lookup: CDR1 SGHTA, CDR2 FQGNSA. CDR3 length: 14 amino acids. V was shortened by 5 bases and J by 6 bases, with 17 bases between the two germline ends. The CDR3 DNA reads TGTGCCAGCAGCCGAAACGCATTCCGGGGCGAGCAGTACTTC. Protein sequence: CASSRNAFRGEQYF.

The rearrangement links TRBV10-3 to TRBJ1-2; D not resolved. CDR1 is ENHRY, CDR2 SYGVKD, per germline. The V end lost 0 bases, the J end lost 0 bases, and 5 bases lay between the germline ends. This CDR3 comprises 14 residues. The CDR3 is CAISESATNYGYTF. Here the CDR3 DNA reads TGTGCCATCAGTGAGTCTGCTACTAACTATGGCTACACCTTC.

This CDR3 is CASSLPGGAPQETQYF. The DNA of the CDR3 is TGTGCCAGCAGCCTCCCAGGGGGGGCCCCCCAAGAGACCCAGTACTTC. The rearrangement links TRBV9 to TRBJ2-5; D tentatively fits TRBD1 or TRBD2 (7 bases each). V lost 4 bases and J lost 1, with 17 bases in between. CDR3 length: 16 residues. The germline V gene has CDR1 SGDLS and CDR2 YYNGEE.

The chain is built from TRBV29-1 and TRBJ2-5; D gene unclear. Germline V gene data show CDR1 as SQVTM and CDR2 as ANQGSEA. The CDR3 is 11 amino acids. The V end lost 7 bases, the J end lost 5 bases, and 11 bases lay between the germline ends. CDR3 bases: TGCAGCGGGATAAGATTGGAGACCCAGTACTTC. Translating it yields CSGIRLETQYF.